Listed here are 32 T cell receptor beta chains from one sample, sequenced in a study of technical replicates of blood from several donors. The table came from immunoSEQ multiplex PCR; TCRdb's copy has only in-frame clones and leaves some out. This sample has more than 90,000 clones, with 90% to 97% found just once. The sequencing sample was made of T cells isolated from PBMCs. The receptors stem from a human donor in good health.

The rearrangement uses TRBV5-6 and TRBJ1-3, with D tentatively TRBD1 (6 bases). The germline V gene encodes CDR1 SGHDT and CDR2 YYEEEE. V gave up 4 bases and J gave up 6 bases, with 11 bases separating them. This CDR3 has 13 residues. The CDR3 sequence is CASSMTGTNTIYF. The CDR3 DNA reads TGTGCCAGCAGCATGACAGGAACAAACACCATATATTTT.

This chain connects TRBV5-4 to TRBJ2-7; 8 bases map to TRBD2. The CDR3 totals 15 residues. The V gene end was trimmed by 2 bases and the J gene end by 6 bases; junction bases not matched to a gene: 10. CDR1 SGHNT and CDR2 YYREEE come from the germline V gene (reference sequence). The chain's CDR3 is CASSFLSGRNGEQYF. The CDR3 nucleotides are TGTGCCAGCAGCTTTTTGAGCGGGAGAAACGGCGAGCAGTACTTC. The variable domain in full, completed from reference TRBV5-4 and TRBJ2-7, reads ETGVTQSPTHLIKTRGQQVTLRCSSQSGHNTVSWYQQALGQGPQFIFQYYREEENGRGNFPPRFSGLQFPNYSSELNVNALELDDSALYLCASSFLSGRNGEQYFGPGTRLTVT.

The chain employs TRBV18 and TRBJ1-3, with 7 bases that match TRBD1. J was trimmed by 9 bases and V by 6 bases; bases with no gene match: 8. Germline assignment: CDR1 KGHSH and CDR2 LQKENI. The CDR3 runs to 13 residues. CDR3 sequence reads: CASSGDSGITIYF. CDR3 nucleotide sequence: TGTGCCAGCTCTGGGGACAGTGGTATCACCATATATTTT.

V usage is TRBV14 and J usage is TRBJ2-3; D is possibly TRBD2 (5 bases). The CDR3 consists of 16 residues. The ends were cut back, 4 bases at V and 4 bases at J, with 18 bases in the middle. Germline V lookup: CDR1 SGHDN, CDR2 FVKESK. This CDR3 is CASSPSLLGFADTQYF. In DNA, the CDR3 is TGTGCCAGCAGCCCGTCGTTACTAGGATTCGCAGATACGCAGTATTTT.

The rearrangement joins TRBV5-6 to TRBJ2-3; 8 bases agree with TRBD2. Germline values: CDR1 SGHDT, CDR2 YYEEEE. The CDR3 runs to 16 residues. Germline trimming cut 2 bases from V and 5 bases from J; bases unmatched to any gene: 10. CDR3 residues: CASSFILRGGVDTQYF. The CDR3 DNA reads as TGTGCCAGCAGCTTTATCCTCCGGGGGGGCGTAGATACGCAGTATTTT.

This chain uses TRBV6-5 with TRBJ1-1, with a possible D match to TRBD1 (6 bases). The V end lost 6 bases, the J end lost 4 bases, and 12 bases lay between the germline ends. This CDR3 region has 13 residues. CDR1 is MNHEY, CDR2 SVGAGI, per germline. The CDR3, as DNA: TGTGCCAGCAGGAGACAGGTCACCACTGAAGCTTTCTTT. Protein: CASRRQVTTEAFF.

CDR3 nucleotide sequence: TGTGCCAGCAGATTCAGGGGTCGCACCGGGGAGCTGTTTTTT. Its translation: CASRFRGRTGELFF. The rearrangement links TRBV11-2 to TRBJ2-2, with a tentative D call TRBD1 (6 bases). The CDR3 spans 14 residues. Germline CDR1 is SGHAT and CDR2 is FQNNGV. V lost 6 bases to trimming and J lost 4 bases, with 12 bases between them. Full variable domain (outside the CDR3, taken from reference TRBV11-2 and TRBJ2-2): EAGVAQSPRYKIIEKRQSVAFWCNPISGHATLYWYQQILGQGPKLLIQFQNNGVVDDSQLPKDRFSAERLKGVDSTLKIQPAKLEDSAVYLCASRFRGRTGELFFGEGSRLTVL.

This clone appeared once. The V call is TRBV7-9, the J call TRBJ2-4; D uncertain. Germline CDR1 SEHNR, CDR2 FQNEAQ (reference sequence). V was clipped by 1 base and J by 1 base, with 5 bases between them. The CDR3 spans 14 residues. For the CDR3, the DNA is TGTGCCAGCAGCTTAGGAGAGGCCAAAAACATTCAGTACTTC. Translated, it gives CASSLGEAKNIQYF.

The J gene is TRBJ2-3, the V gene TRBV5-1, with D unresolved. V lost 0 bases and J lost 2, with 10 bases in between. The CDR3 is 15 amino acids. The germline V gene encodes CDR1 SGHRS and CDR2 YFSETQ. The CDR3 here is CASSLVGRNTDTQYF. CDR3 DNA: TGCGCCAGCAGCTTGGTTGGCAGAAACACAGATACGCAGTATTTT.

This clone showed up just once. V usage is TRBV7-9 and J usage is TRBJ2-5, with D perhaps matching TRBD2 (6 bases). Between the trimmed V and J ends, which lost 2 bases and 4 bases, there was a span of 20 bases. The length of the CDR3 is 17 residues. Germline V gene sequence: CDR1 SEHNR, CDR2 FQNEAQ (reference sequence). CDR3 bases: TGTGCCAGCAGCTTAATGCGTCGTGGCGGGGCCGGAGAGACCCAGTACTTC. As protein: CASSLMRRGGAGETQYF. Drawing the rest from reference TRBV7-9 and TRBJ2-5, the complete variable domain is DTGVSQNPRHKITKRGQNVTFRCDPISEHNRLYWYRQTLGQGPEFLTYFQNEAQLEKSRLLSDRFSAERPKGSFSTLEIQRTEQGDSAMYLCASSLMRRGGAGETQYFGPGTRLLVL.

In this sample, this clone turned up once. DNA for the CDR3: TGCGCCAGCAGTGAGAGTGGCCAGACTAACTATGGCTACACCTTC. Its translation: CASSESGQTNYGYTF. This chain links TRBV10-2 with TRBJ1-2, with D unclear. V was pared by 2 bases and J by 0 bases, with 10 bases between. Germline-derived CDR1 and CDR2 are WSHSY and SAAADI. The CDR3 totals 15 residues.

The gene calls are TRBV28 and TRBJ2-7; perhaps TRBD2 as D (5 bases). Per germline, CDR1 MDHEN and CDR2 SYDVKM. This CDR3 has 13 amino acids. V was shortened by 5 bases and J by 4 bases, with 12 bases between the two germline ends. CDR3 in amino acids: CASSTTRRYEQYF. As DNA, the CDR3 is TGTGCCAGCAGTACCACTAGACGTTACGAGCAGTACTTC.

The gene calls are TRBV12-5 and TRBJ2-1, with 7 positions matching TRBD2. The V and J ends lost 0 bases and 8 bases, in that order; junction bases with no gene match: 13. The germline V gene encodes CDR1 LGHNT and CDR2 FRNRAP. The CDR3 contains 17 residues. CDR3 sequence reads: CASGLVLGLDKGDEQFF. The CDR3 nucleotides are TGTGCTAGTGGTTTGGTCCTTGGACTAGACAAGGGTGATGAGCAGTTCTTC.

The chain couples TRBV6-1 to TRBJ2-7; TRBD1 matches 7 bases. The CDR3 has 13 amino acids. V was pared by 7 bases and J by 1 base, with 4 bases of the junction left unmatched. Germline CDR1 MNHNS, CDR2 SASEGT. The chain's CDR3 is CASIPGQSYEQYF. The CDR3 DNA sequence: TGTGCCAGCATCCCGGGACAGTCCTACGAGCAGTACTTC.

The chain has TRBV30 and TRBJ2-3; D may be TRBD1 (6 bases). Germline-derived CDR1 and CDR2 are GTSNPN and SVGIG (reference sequence). V was trimmed by 7 bases and J by 2 bases, leaving 19 bases between them. The CDR3 has 15 residues. The chain's CDR3 is CASTERGKFTDTQYF. CDR3 bases: TGTGCCTCGACCGAGAGGGGGAAGTTCACAGATACGCAGTATTTT.

The chain has TRBV5-5 and TRBJ2-7, with 14 nucleotides matching TRBD2. This CDR3 has 17 amino acids. Germline V gives CDR1 SGHKS, CDR2 YYEKEE (reference sequence). V dropped 5 bases and J dropped 0; count of bases not matched to a gene: 7. The CDR3 sequence: CASRGLAGAFSSYEQYF. The CDR3 nucleotides read TGTGCCAGCAGGGGACTAGCGGGGGCCTTTAGCTCCTACGAGCAGTACTTC.

In this sample, this clone turned up once. The V and J genes are TRBV11-3 and TRBJ1-1; 10 bases line up with TRBD1. V lost 5 bases to trimming and J lost 7 bases; unmatched junction nucleotides: 7. Germline V gives CDR1 SGHNT, CDR2 YENEEA. The CDR3 contains 14 residues. In DNA, the CDR3 is TGTGCCAGCAGCCCTGGGACAGGGGCGGTTGAAGCTTTCTTT. Translation gives CASSPGTGAVEAFF.

V and J are TRBV5-3 and TRBJ1-3, with 8 bases that match TRBD1. TRBV5-3 carries the ORF label, with uncertain function. The V and J ends lost 3 bases and 3 bases, in that order; junction bases with no gene match: 17. This CDR3 is built from 19 residues. The DNA of the CDR3 is TGTGCCAGAAGCTCGCCTGGGGCACAGGGGGAAGCTTGTGGAAACACCATATATTTT. Translating it yields CARSSPGAQGEACGNTIYF.

This clone was recorded only once. The chain carries TRBV13 and TRBJ2-1; D is perhaps TRBD2 (5 bases). The CDR3 covers 15 residues. From germline, CDR1 is PRHDT and CDR2 FYEKMQ (reference sequence). Trimming pared 0 bases from V and 6 bases from J, leaving 12 bases between. The CDR3: CASSLGSRGLNEQFF. CDR3 coding DNA: TGTGCCAGCAGCTTAGGCTCACGGGGTCTCAATGAGCAGTTCTTC.

The V call is TRBV4-1, the J call TRBJ2-3, with D unresolved. This CDR3 has 12 amino acids. V lost 5 bases and J lost 5, with 8 bases in between. Germline loops: CDR1 MGHRA, CDR2 YSYEKL. CDR3 loop: CASSWAQDTQYF. The CDR3 coding sequence is TGCGCCAGCAGCTGGGCACAAGATACGCAGTATTTT.

V and J are TRBV6-1 and TRBJ1-1, with 9 bases aligning to TRBD1. V lost 1 base, J lost 3 bases, and 0 bases stayed unmatched. CDR1 is MNHNS and CDR2 is SASEGT in the germline V gene. The CDR3 has 14 amino acids. CDR3 DNA sequence: TGTGCCAGCAGTGAAGACAGGGGGCACACTGAAGCTTTCTTT. It translates to CASSEDRGHTEAFF.

This clone was picked up a small number of times. The chain employs TRBV6-5 and TRBJ1-1; possible D gene TRBD1, 6 bases. V gave up 5 bases and J gave up 0 bases, with 10 bases separating them. This CDR3 comprises 14 residues. The germline V gene has CDR1 MNHEY and CDR2 SVGAGI. In DNA form, the CDR3 reads TGTGCCAGCAGTCACCGGACAGTGAACACTGAAGCTTTCTTT. This sequence encodes CASSHRTVNTEAFF.

The chain is built from TRBV6-5 and TRBJ1-1, with D perhaps matching TRBD1 (5 bases). This CDR3 comprises 15 residues. Germline lookup yields CDR1 MNHEY and CDR2 SVGAGI. V lost 7 bases to trimming and J lost 5 bases, with 20 bases between them. For the CDR3, the DNA is TGTGCCAGCAAACCCTTTCGGGGGTCTGGAACTGAAGCTTTCTTT. This codes for CASKPFRGSGTEAFF.

V is TRBV5-1 and J is TRBJ2-2; 7 positions agree with TRBD1. Looked up from germline, CDR1 is SGHRS and CDR2 is YFSETQ. This CDR3 comprises 15 residues. The junction had 3 bases not matched to a gene; V was cut back by 0 bases and J by 4 bases. The CDR3 here is CASSLDGTVTGELFF. In DNA form, the CDR3 reads TGCGCCAGCAGCTTGGATGGGACAGTCACCGGGGAGCTGTTTTTT.

This chain uses TRBV9 with TRBJ2-7, with 7 bases identical to TRBD1. Germline CDR1 reads SGDLS; CDR2 reads YYNGEE. The CDR3 is 13 residues long. V lost 8 bases to trimming and J lost 2 bases; unmatched junction nucleotides: 7. CDR3 bases: TGTGCCAGTGGACAGGCGCCAACCTACGAGCAGTACTTC. Amino acid sequence: CASGQAPTYEQYF.

The rearrangement uses TRBV15 and TRBJ2-4; TRBD2 aligns across 9 bases. After removal of 2 bases from V and 2 bases from J, the junction contained 7 bases not matched to a gene. The CDR3 runs to 17 residues. Germline V lookup: CDR1 LNHNV, CDR2 YYDKDF (reference sequence). The chain's CDR3 is CATSRPGLASSKNIQYF. In DNA, the CDR3 is TGTGCCACCAGCAGACCGGGACTAGCTTCGTCCAAAAACATTCAGTACTTC.

The chain couples TRBV4-2 to TRBJ1-4, with 9 bases that match TRBD1. Trimming took 0 bases from V and 7 from J; bases not matched to a gene: 6. CDR3 length: 16 residues. Germline V gene lookup returns CDR1 LGHNA and CDR2 YNFKEQ. This chain's CDR3 is CASSQESGTGSEKLFF. The CDR3 DNA follows: TGTGCCAGCAGCCAAGAGTCCGGGACAGGGTCTGAAAAACTGTTTTTT.

This clone was observed a single time. The chain joins TRBV2 to TRBJ2-1, with D possibly matching TRBD2 (5 bases). CDR1 and CDR2 from the germline V gene are SNHLY and FYNNEI. This CDR3 has 12 amino acids. V dropped 8 bases and J dropped 2 bases, with 7 bases sitting between them. The CDR3 loop reads CASGRPYNEQFF. The CDR3 DNA reads TGTGCCAGCGGGAGACCCTACAATGAGCAGTTCTTC.

The table lists this clone with a count of one. The chain uses TRBV7-6 and TRBJ2-2, with 8 bases matching TRBD1. This CDR3 region has 16 residues. Germline CDR1 reads SGHVS; CDR2 reads FNYEAQ. V dropped 5 bases and J dropped 1; count of bases not matched to a gene: 6. CDR3 sequence (DNA): TGTGCCAGCAGCCCTGGCAGGGGGCTGAACACCGGGGAGCTGTTTTTT. Encoded protein: CASSPGRGLNTGELFF.

The chain joins TRBV28 to TRBJ1-5; tentatively, D is TRBD1 (5 bases). In germline, CDR1 is MDHEN, CDR2 SYDVKM. The CDR3 has 14 residues. Trimming took off 4 bases at V and 3 bases at J, with 10 bases between the two ends. The DNA for the CDR3 is TGTGCCAGCAGTTCGACAGCTTACAATCAGCCCCAGCATTTT. This translates into CASSSTAYNQPQHF.

For this clone: Its ends do not fully match the called genes, so a read error is possible. The chain carries TRBV14 and TRBJ2-1; 9 bases agree with TRBD2. The length of the CDR3 is 13 residues. Germline V gives CDR1 SGHDN, CDR2 FVKESK. The DNA of the CDR3 is TGCTCTAGCGGGGATAGCTCCTACAATGAGCAGTTCTTC. Translated, it gives CSSGDSSYNEQFF.

The rearrangement uses TRBV19 and TRBJ1-1, with D perhaps matching TRBD1 (6 bases). The CDR3 totals 15 residues. Trimming stripped 4 bases from V and 7 bases from J, with 19 bases between. Looked up from germline, CDR1 is LNHDA and CDR2 is SQIVND (reference sequence). CDR3 region: CASSTHVWGGDEAFF. The CDR3 DNA reads TGTGCCAGTAGTACTCACGTCTGGGGGGGCGATGAAGCTTTCTTT.